This T cell receptor (beta chain) comes out of a study of CD4 T cells in relation to SARS-CoV-2 and coronaviruses. On this clone itself: Antigen: not known.

Before the COVID-19 pandemic, during about 2010-2019, CD4+ T cells were taken from unexposed donors. Isolation of CD4+ T cells took place after about 9 days in culture. PBMCs were plated at around 2 million per well in IL-2-containing medium. Profiling relied on immunoSEQ multiplex PCR, and the TCRdb table lists in-frame clones only, not all of them. The sample contains about 20,000 clones, roughly 73% of which appear only once. V lost 8 bases and J lost 7, with 18 bases in between. Germline V gene sequence: CDR1 KGHSH, CDR2 LQKENI. This CDR3 spans 14 amino acids. Study findings and constraints: Monoreactive clones expanded significantly more to SARS-CoV-2 than crossreactive clones did.

V is TRBV18 and J is TRBJ2-4, with D perhaps TRBD1 or TRBD2 (9 bases each). The source is a human donor in good health. Material for sequencing was CD4+ T cells from PBMCs, cultured in vitro. For the CDR3, the DNA is TGTGCCAGCGCGGGAGGGACAGGGACTAACATTCAGTACTTC. Its translation is CASAGGTGTNIQYF.